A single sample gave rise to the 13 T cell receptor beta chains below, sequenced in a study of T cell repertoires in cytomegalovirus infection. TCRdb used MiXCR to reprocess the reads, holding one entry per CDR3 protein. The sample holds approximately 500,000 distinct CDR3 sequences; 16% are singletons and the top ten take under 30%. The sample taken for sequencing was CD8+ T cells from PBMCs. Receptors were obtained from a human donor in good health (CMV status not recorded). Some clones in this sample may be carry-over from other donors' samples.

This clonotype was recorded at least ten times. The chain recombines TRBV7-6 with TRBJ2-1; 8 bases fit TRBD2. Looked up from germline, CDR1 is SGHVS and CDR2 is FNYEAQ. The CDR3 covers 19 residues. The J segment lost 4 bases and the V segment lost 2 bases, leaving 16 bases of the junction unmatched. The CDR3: CASSLSSGVGRARYNEQFF. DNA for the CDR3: TGTGCCAGCAGCTTATCATCTGGCGTCGGGAGGGCCCGGTACAATGAGCAGTTCTTC.

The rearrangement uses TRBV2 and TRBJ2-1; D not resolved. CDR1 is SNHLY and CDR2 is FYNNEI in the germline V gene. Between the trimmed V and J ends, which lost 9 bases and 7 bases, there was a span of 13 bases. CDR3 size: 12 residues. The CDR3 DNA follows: TGTGCCAGTAAGTTGGTTCTAAATGAGCAGTTCTTC. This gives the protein CASKLVLNEQFF.

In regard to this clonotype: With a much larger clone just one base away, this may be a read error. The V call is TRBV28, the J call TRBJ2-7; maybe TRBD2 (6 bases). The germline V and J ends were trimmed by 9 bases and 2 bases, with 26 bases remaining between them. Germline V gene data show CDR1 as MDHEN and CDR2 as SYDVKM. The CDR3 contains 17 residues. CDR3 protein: CASPGWREETLPYEQYF. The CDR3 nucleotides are TGTGCCAGTCCTGGGTGGAGGGAGGAGACCCTGCCCTACGAGCAGTACTTC.

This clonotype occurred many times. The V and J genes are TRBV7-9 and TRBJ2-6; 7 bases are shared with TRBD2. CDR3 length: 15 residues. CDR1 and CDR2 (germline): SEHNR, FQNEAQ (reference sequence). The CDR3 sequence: CAAQRGVLGANVLTF. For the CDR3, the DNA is TGTGCAGCCCAGCGGGGCGTGTTAGGGGCCAACGTCCTGACTTTC.

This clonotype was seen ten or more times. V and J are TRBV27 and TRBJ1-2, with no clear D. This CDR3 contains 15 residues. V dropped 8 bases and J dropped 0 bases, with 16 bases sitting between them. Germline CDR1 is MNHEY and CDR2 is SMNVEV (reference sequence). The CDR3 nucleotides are TGTGCCAGCCTCGAAATCAAGGGAGCTAACTATGGCTACACCTTC. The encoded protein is CASLEIKGANYGYTF.

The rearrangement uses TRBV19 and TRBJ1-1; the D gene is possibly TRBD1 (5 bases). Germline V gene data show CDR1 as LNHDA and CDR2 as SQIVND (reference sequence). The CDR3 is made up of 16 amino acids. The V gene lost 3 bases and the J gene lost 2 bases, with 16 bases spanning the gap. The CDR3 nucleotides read TGTGCCAGTAGTATCCCTGTCGGGGACCGAAACACTGAAGCTTTCTTT. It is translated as CASSIPVGDRNTEAFF.

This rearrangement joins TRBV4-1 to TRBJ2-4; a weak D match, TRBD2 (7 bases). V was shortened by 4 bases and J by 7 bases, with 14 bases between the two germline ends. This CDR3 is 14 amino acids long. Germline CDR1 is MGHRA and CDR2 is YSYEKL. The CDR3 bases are TGCGCCAGCAGCCGGGGGGGCTATGGGAACATTCAGTACTTC. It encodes CASSRGGYGNIQYF.

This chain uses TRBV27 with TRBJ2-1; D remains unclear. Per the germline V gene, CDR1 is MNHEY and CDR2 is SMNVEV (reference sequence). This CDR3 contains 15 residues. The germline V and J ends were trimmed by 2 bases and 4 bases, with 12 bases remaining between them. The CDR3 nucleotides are TGTGCCAGCAGTTTAGGGATCCCACAGTACAATGAGCAGTTCTTC. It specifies CASSLGIPQYNEQFF.

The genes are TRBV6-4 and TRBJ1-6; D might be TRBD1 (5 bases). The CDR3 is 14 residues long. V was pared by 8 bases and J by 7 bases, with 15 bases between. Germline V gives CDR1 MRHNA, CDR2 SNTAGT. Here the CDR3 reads CASPFGTSNSPLHF. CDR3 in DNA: TGTGCCAGCCCGTTTGGGACCTCGAATTCACCCCTCCACTTT.

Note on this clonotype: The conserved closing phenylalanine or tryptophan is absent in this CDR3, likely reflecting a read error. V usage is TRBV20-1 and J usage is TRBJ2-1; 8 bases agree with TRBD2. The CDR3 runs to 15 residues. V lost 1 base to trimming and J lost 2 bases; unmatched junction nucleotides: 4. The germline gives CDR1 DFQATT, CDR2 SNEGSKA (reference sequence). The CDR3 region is CSARARAGAYNEQFL. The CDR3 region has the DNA TGCAGTGCTAGAGCTCGAGCGGGGGCCTACAATGAGCAGTTCTTA.

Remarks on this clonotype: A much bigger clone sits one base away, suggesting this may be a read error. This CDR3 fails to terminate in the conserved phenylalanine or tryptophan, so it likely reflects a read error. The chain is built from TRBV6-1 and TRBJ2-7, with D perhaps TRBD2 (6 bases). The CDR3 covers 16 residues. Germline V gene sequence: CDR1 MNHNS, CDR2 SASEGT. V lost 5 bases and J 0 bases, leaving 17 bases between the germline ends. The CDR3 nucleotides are TGTGCCAGCAGTCCCCGGGCGGGGAGAAGCTCCTACGAGCAGTACTCC. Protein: CASSPRAGRSSYEQYS.

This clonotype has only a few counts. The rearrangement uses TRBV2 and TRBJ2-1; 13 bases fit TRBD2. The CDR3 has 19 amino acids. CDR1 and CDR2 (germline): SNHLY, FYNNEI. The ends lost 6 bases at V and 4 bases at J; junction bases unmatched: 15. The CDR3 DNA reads TGTGCCAGCAGCCCAAGTCCGGGACTAGCGGGATTTGGTTACAATGAGCAGTTCTTC. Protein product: CASSPSPGLAGFGYNEQFF. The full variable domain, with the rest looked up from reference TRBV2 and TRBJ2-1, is EPEVTQTPSHQVTQMGQEVILRCVPISNHLYFYWYRQILGQKVEFLVSFYNNEISEKSEIFDDQFSVERPDGSNFTLKIRSTKLEDSAMYFCASSPSPGLAGFGYNEQFFGPGTRLTVL.

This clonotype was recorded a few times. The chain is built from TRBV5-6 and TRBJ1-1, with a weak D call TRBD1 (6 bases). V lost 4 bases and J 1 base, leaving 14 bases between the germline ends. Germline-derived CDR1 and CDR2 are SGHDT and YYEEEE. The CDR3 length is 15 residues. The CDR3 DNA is TGTGCCAGCAGCGCCTCGGCCAGGGGGAACACTGAAGCTTTCTTT. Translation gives CASSASARGNTEAFF.